This T cell receptor (beta chain) appears in the sequencing data of a study of molecular identifiers for immune sequencing clone quantification. The CDR3 has 13 residues. The V gene lost 0 bases and the J gene lost 8 bases, with 5 bases spanning the gap. The germline V gene encodes CDR1 LGHNA and CDR2 YSLEER. This clonotype has at least ten counts. Sorted inputs of about 19,000 to 1,100,000 cells, with 10%, 30% or 50% RNA, yielded naive CD8 libraries. Naive CD8 T cells, phenotype CD8+CD4-CCR7+CD45RA+, were sorted. The use of previously described methods and listed TCR primers produced the bulk TCR libraries. One entry per CDR3 protein, called by TCRdb with MiXCR from the PCR reads. The sample includes roughly 50,000 distinct CDR3 sequences, 25% of them seen just once.

The receptor's source is a human donor in good health. Some libraries in this study had Jurkat cell RNA spiked in. The rearrangement uses TRBV4-3 and TRBJ1-6; no clear D. Sequences were obtained from naive CD8+ T cells from blood, with Jurkat cell RNA spiked in. The sample's subset: FACS-sorted CD8+CD4-CCR7+CD45RA+ naive T cells. The CDR3 loop reads CASSQDSDSPLHF. DNA of the CDR3: TGCGCCAGCAGCCAAGATTCAGATTCACCCCTCCACTTT.